This entry describes one T cell receptor beta chain. Its target is unknown. This CDR3 has 10 residues. J gave up 13 bases and V 4 bases, and 3 bases lay outside the gene matches. Germline assignment: CDR1 MNHNY and CDR2 SVGAGI (reference sequence). This sample is part of a study of T cell responses to AZD1222 COVID-19 vaccine. About the research overall: Second-dose timings of about 4 or about 12 weeks were pooled. Study-wide points: In the spike-specific TCR repertoire, nearly half reportedly target unmutated variant regions. Among vaccine-associated CD4 TCRs, coverage spanned spike, with dominance at 160-218 and 743-854. Donors in the cohort were predominantly white British and more often female, and clonal diversity was possibly underestimated.

Libraries were prepared by immunoSEQ multiplex PCR; TCRdb keeps only in-frame clonotypes and omits some of them. The sample has around 160,000 clones, about 92% seen once. The source is an adult in good health. The chain uses TRBV6-6 and TRBJ1-1, with TRBD1 matching over 7 bases. Sequences were derived from peripheral blood, sampled on day 0 of AZD1222 vaccination. This CDR3 is CASSSDRDFF. The CDR3 bases are TGTGCCAGCAGTTCCGACAGGGATTTCTTT.